The entry that follows covers one TCR beta chain sequence. Antigen unknown. The data belong to a study of chemoradiotherapy in HPV16-positive cancers. Regarding the study as a whole: Candidate HPV-specific clones and E7-related TCR motifs grew in tumor during treatment. HPV-specific T cells were functionally defined from only a couple of HPV16-positive patients. Better recurrence-free survival went with HPV-responsive T-cell expansion in HPV16-positive patients.

Samples were taken several times over chemoradiotherapy. The repertoire was sequenced with immunoSEQ multiplex PCR; TCRdb's copy has only in-frame clones and lacks some. The sample has nearly 2,500 clones; about 80% are singletons. V gave up 6 bases and J gave up 2 bases; unmatched junction bases: 8. The CDR3 is made up of 16 amino acids. Germline V gene sequence: CDR1 MDHEN, CDR2 SYDVKM. The V and J genes are TRBV28 and TRBJ2-1, with 9 nucleotides matching TRBD1. The sequencing used tumor tissue, collected from a patient who underwent chemoradiotherapy. The TCR was taken from a human donor with HPV-associated anogenital cancer. CDR3 coding DNA: TGTGCCAGCAGCAGCACCGGGACAGGGACCTACAATGAGCAGTTCTTC. It translates to CASSSTGTGTYNEQFF.